The 12 T cell receptor beta chains reported below all come from one sample, sequenced in a study of post-analysis software for immune sequencing data. Points from the study as a whole: TRBV segments more frequent in patients than in controls numbered about five and included TRBV5-6, TRBV5-1 and TRBV20-1.

cDNA libraries for TCR beta contained unique molecular identifiers. TCRdb used MiXCR to reprocess the PCR reads, holding one entry per CDR3 protein. The sample lists roughly 600,000 distinct CDR3 sequences, roughly 45% occurring once. These receptors' antigens are unknown. The sample was blood. The receptors here all came from a girl aged 10-17 years with multiple sclerosis.

This clonotype was seen more than once but under ten times. V is TRBV12-3 or TRBV12-4 and J is TRBJ2-5, with D possibly TRBD1 on 6 matching bases. The CDR3 extends over 16 amino acids. Trimming pared 3 bases from V and 5 bases from J, leaving 19 bases between. This CDR3 is CASSFRWDTRRETQYF. CDR3 in DNA: TGTGCCAGCAGTTTTAGGTGGGACACCCGGCGGGAGACCCAGTACTTC.

The chain combines TRBV5-1 with TRBJ2-4; possible D gene TRBD2, 5 bases. The J call is doubtful: the DNA matches TRBJ2-7 better. CDR1 is SGHRS and CDR2 is YFSETQ in the germline V gene. This CDR3 has 14 residues. The CDR3 sequence is CASSLDEGEYEQYF. CDR3 nucleotides: TGCGCCAGCAGCTTGGATGAGGGCGAATACGAGCAGTACTTC.

This clonotype was counted many times. This chain connects TRBV21-1 to TRBJ1-2. TRBV21-1 is deemed a pseudogene. The CDR3 consists of 15 residues. The CDR3, as DNA: TGTGCCAGCAGCGGCGGGCGGACAGCTAACTATGGCTACACCTTC. It specifies CASSGGRTANYGYTF.

This clonotype was counted a few times. Here the CDR3 reads CASRSDRGSRLRHGYTF. DNA of the CDR3: TGTGCCAGCAGATCGGACAGGGGCTCACGGTTGCGGCATGGCTACACCTTC. The chain has TRBV7-2 and TRBJ1-2, with 9 bases matching TRBD1. The trim removed 6 bases at V and 6 bases at J, leaving 17 bases unmatched. The CDR3 covers 17 residues. CDR1 is SGHTA and CDR2 is FQGNSA in the germline V gene.

The rearrangement uses TRBV7-8 and TRBJ2-4; TRBD2 agrees at 13 bases. The end of the DNA fits TRBJ2-7 better, so the J call may be wrong. Germline lookup yields CDR1 SGHVS and CDR2 FQNEAQ. The CDR3 loop spans 16 amino acids. CDR3 nucleotides: TGTGCCAGCAAACACTCGACTAGCGGGAGGTCCGACGAGCAGTACTTC. This encodes CASKHSTSGRSDEQYF.

The chain has TRBV29-1 and TRBJ2-3, with TRBD1 matching over 11 bases. Germline CDR1 SQVTM, CDR2 ANQGSEA. The V gene end was trimmed by 3 bases and the J gene end by 4 bases; junction bases not matched to a gene: 9. The CDR3 length is 16 residues. For the CDR3, the DNA is TGCAGCGTTGAGTATCGGACAGGGGGCAACGCAGATACGCAGTATTTT. Translated, it gives CSVEYRTGGNADTQYF.

This chain joins TRBV12-3 or TRBV12-4 and TRBJ2-7; 9 bases fit TRBD1. This CDR3 comprises 15 residues. The V segment lost 6 bases and the J segment 5 bases; nucleotides outside the gene matches: 11. The CDR3 DNA is TGTGCCAGCAGCGTTGAGACAGGGGGAGTTAACGAGCAGTACTTC. It yields the protein CASSVETGGVNEQYF.

The genes are TRBV20-1 and TRBJ1-4, with D possibly TRBD1 on 5 matching bases. The CDR3 length is 14 residues. V was shortened by 8 bases and J by 0 bases, with 13 bases between the two germline ends. CDR1 is DFQATT, CDR2 SNEGSKA, per germline (reference sequence). The DNA for the CDR3 is TGCAGTTCTCAAAGGGGACCAACTAATGAAAAACTGTTTTTT. Amino acids: CSSQRGPTNEKLFF.

The chain employs TRBV7-2 and TRBJ1-2; D not resolved. The CDR3 runs to 13 residues. Germline V lookup: CDR1 SGHTA, CDR2 FQGNSA. Trimming took off 5 bases at V and 2 bases at J, with 9 bases between the two ends. The CDR3 nucleotides read TGTGCCAGCAGCCCTACCACAAACTATGGCTACACCTTC. Its translation: CASSPTTNYGYTF.

This clonotype was seen a few times. The V call is TRBV5-5, the J call TRBJ1-4, with D unclear. V was shortened by 4 bases and J by 7 bases, with 17 bases between the two germline ends. The CDR3 contains 15 residues. Germline V lookup: CDR1 SGHKS, CDR2 YYEKEE (reference sequence). The CDR3 loop is CASSPSPAVSEKLFF. CDR3 bases: TGTGCCAGCAGCCCCTCCCCGGCTGTGAGTGAAAAACTGTTTTTT.

This sequence joins TRBV20-1 and TRBJ1-2, with D perhaps TRBD1 (5 bases). The CDR3 extends over 15 amino acids. V was cut by 0 bases and J by 6 bases, with 17 bases left in between. Per germline, CDR1 DFQATT and CDR2 SNEGSKA (reference sequence). CDR3 sequence: CSARDPSGKKDGYTF. CDR3 DNA: TGCAGTGCTAGAGATCCGTCAGGGAAGAAAGATGGCTACACCTTC.

The CDR3 coding sequence is TGTGCCAGCAGTTTCGCGGACAGCCAAGAGACCCAGTACTTC. It is translated as CASSFADSQETQYF. The rearrangement links TRBV12-3 or TRBV12-4 to TRBJ2-5, with D possibly being TRBD1 (6 bases). Trimming removed 3 bases at V and 1 base at J, with 9 bases between. The length of the CDR3 is 14 residues.